This T cell receptor beta chain was identified during a study of CD8 T cells in ankylosing spondylitis. The study, taken as a whole, reports: There was a TCR beta motif, made of several highly homologous variants, that appeared characteristic of ankylosing spondylitis blood. Some motif variants were previously reported in reactive arthritis synovial fluid and blood. Significant enrichment of disease-linked clones was reportedly seen in matched ankylosing spondylitis synovial fluid.

Trimming removed 0 bases from V and 2 bases from J; junction bases left unmatched: 5. The CDR3 runs 16 residues. The germline V gene encodes CDR1 MGHRA and CDR2 YSYEKL. This clonotype was recorded a few times. Its antigen is unknown. Quantitative 5'-RACE was performed with molecular barcodes, and it yielded the TCR beta libraries. Using its own MiXCR run on the 5' RACE reads, TCRdb lists one record per CDR3 protein. Of 200,000 to 300,000 distinct CDR3 sequences listed, over 9.5% are singletons. The chain couples TRBV4-1 to TRBJ2-3; TRBD2 matches 7 bases. The specimen sequenced was blood, either unsorted or a sorted T cell fraction (not recorded which). This receptor was obtained from a male donor with ankylosing spondylitis or in good health (not recorded which). The CDR3 spells CASSQDRLAATDTQYF. CDR3 DNA: TGCGCCAGCAGCCAAGATCGGCTAGCGGCCACAGATACGCAGTATTTT.